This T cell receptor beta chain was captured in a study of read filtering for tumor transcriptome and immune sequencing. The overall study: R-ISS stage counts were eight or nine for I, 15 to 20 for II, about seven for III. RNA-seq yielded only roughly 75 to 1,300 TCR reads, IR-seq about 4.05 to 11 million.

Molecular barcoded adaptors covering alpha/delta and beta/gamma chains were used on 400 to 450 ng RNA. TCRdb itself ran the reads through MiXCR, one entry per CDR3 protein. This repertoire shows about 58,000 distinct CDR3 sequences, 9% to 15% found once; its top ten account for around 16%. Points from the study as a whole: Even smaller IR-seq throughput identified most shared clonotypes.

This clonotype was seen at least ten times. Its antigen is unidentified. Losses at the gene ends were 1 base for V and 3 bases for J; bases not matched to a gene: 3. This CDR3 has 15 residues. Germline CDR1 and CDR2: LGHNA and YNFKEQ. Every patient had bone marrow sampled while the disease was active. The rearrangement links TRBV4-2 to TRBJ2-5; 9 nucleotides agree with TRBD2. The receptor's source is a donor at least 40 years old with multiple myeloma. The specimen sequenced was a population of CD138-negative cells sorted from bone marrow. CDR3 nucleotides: TGTGCCAGCAGCCAAGGTTCTAGCGGGGAAGAGACCCAGTACTTC. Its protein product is CASSQGSSGEETQYF.